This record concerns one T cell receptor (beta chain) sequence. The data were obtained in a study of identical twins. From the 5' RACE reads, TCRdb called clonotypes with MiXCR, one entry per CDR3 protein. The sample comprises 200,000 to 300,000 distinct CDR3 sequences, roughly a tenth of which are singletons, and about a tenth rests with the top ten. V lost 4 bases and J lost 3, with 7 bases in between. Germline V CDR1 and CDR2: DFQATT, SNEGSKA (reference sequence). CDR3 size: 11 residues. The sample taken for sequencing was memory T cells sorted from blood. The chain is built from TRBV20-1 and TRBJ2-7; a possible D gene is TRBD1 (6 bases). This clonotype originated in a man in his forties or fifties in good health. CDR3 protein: CSAIRGYEQYF. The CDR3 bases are TGCAGTGCTATCAGGGGCTACGAGCAGTACTTC.